This T cell receptor (beta chain) is from a study of cytomegalovirus exposure and HLA in healthy donors. Only in-frame clones appear in the TCRdb table, and some are missing; sequencing was by immunoSEQ multiplex PCR. Seen here are hundreds of thousands of clones, around 87% observed once, and the top ten hold about 2%. This sequence originates from a woman aged 18-30 years in good health and CMV-seropositive. Material: PBMCs.

CDR3 loop: CASSPPDRTGVDQYF. In DNA, the CDR3 is TGTGCCAGCAGCCCCCCAGATCGGACAGGCGTGGACCAGTACTTC. The chain uses TRBV9 and TRBJ2-7; 7 nucleotides agree with TRBD1. This CDR3 is 15 amino acids long. Trimming at V came to 4 bases and at J to 10 bases, leaving 17 bases not matched to a gene. The germline V gene has CDR1 SGDLS and CDR2 YYNGEE. Full variable domain (outside the CDR3, taken from reference TRBV9 and TRBJ2-7): DSGVTQTPKHLITATGQRVTLRCSPRSGDLSVYWYQQSLDQGLQFLIQYYNGEERAKGNILERFSAQQFPDLHSELNLSSLELGDSALYFCASSPPDRTGVDQYFGPGTRLTVT.